The clone carrying this TCR beta chain was observed once. The sample originates from a study of blood T cell repertoires in COVID-19. Study at large: Some COVID-19 samples were acute and others convalescent; all came from the United States, Italy and Spain. The analysed material was cDNA or gDNA that came from T cells, B-cell-depleted T cells, or PBMCs.

In the source study's methods: Reference gene primer amplification gave nucleated cell count estimates. Assay used: immunoSEQ multiplex PCR; TCRdb lists only in-frame clones, some missing. V, J and clone size are taken as reported in that table, and D and trimming were inferred from the DNA itself. The data hold approximately 300,000 clones, with more than 70% observed a single time. V was cut by 4 bases and J by 4 bases, with 5 bases left in between. The CDR3 runs 12 residues. CDR1 is SEHNR, CDR2 FQNEAQ, per germline (reference sequence). The clonotype was recovered from a woman under 40 with COVID-19, enrolled during active disease. Material: peripheral blood. The V gene is TRBV7-9, the J gene TRBJ2-1, with D unclear. Here the CDR3 DNA reads TGTGCCAGCAGCTCCTTATACAATGAGCAGTTCTTC. Translating it yields CASSSLYNEQFF. Full variable domain (missing parts from reference TRBV7-9 and TRBJ2-1): DTGVSQNPRHKITKRGQNVTFRCDPISEHNRLYWYRQTLGQGPEFLTYFQNEAQLEKSRLLSDRFSAERPKGSFSTLEIQRTEQGDSAMYLCASSSLYNEQFFGPGTRLTVL.